This T cell receptor beta chain was obtained from a study of T cell repertoires in cytomegalovirus infection. One entry per CDR3 protein, called by TCRdb with MiXCR from the reads. The table includes approximately 910,000 distinct CDR3 sequences, roughly a third detected once. The V gene's germline CDR1 is MNHEY and CDR2 SMNVEV (reference sequence). After removal of 1 base from V and 8 bases from J, the junction contained 19 bases not matched to a gene. The CDR3 length is 19 residues. This clonotype was counted between two and nine times. Its target is unknown. The genes are TRBV27 and TRBJ2-4; 8 nucleotides line up with TRBD2. The sample in question was cultured CD8+ T cells from PBMCs, obtained from culture after CMV antigen stimulation. The TCR was taken from a human donor in good health (CMV status not recorded). Some clones in this sample may be carry-over from other donors' samples. The CDR3: CASSLWGRQGGTSGDIQYF. The CDR3 DNA reads as TGTGCCAGCAGTTTATGGGGAAGGCAGGGTGGCACTAGCGGAGACATTCAGTACTTC.